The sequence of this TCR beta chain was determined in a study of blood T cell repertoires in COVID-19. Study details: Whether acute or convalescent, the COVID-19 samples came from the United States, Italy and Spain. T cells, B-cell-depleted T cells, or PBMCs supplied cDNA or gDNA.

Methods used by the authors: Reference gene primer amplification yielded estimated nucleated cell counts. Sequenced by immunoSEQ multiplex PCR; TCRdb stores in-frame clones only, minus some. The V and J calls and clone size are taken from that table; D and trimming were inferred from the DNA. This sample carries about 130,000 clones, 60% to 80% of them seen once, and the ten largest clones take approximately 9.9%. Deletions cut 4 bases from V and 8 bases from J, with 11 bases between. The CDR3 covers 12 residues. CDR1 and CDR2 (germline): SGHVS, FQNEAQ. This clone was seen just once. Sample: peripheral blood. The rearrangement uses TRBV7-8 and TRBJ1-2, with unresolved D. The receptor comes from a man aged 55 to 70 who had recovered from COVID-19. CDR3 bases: TGTGCCAGCAGCTCGTCAACAAGAGGCTACACCTTC. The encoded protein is CASSSSTRGYTF.